Listed below are T cell receptor beta chains from one sample, sequenced in a study of control samples from healthy donors and cancer patients. Repertoires were generated with immunoSEQ multiplex PCR, while TCRdb's copy carries only in-frame clones and drops some. The data show a few hundred thousand clones, around 90% seen once. Sequencing was performed on PBMCs. These receptors all stem from a man in his forties or fifties with head and neck cancer. Each CDR3 is given with its conserved first and last residue. The D gene is left open where the match is weak. Clone size is stated in some rows and not others, as once, few, many or a class when expanded.

CDR3 protein: CASSVAGEYGYTF; CDR3 DNA: TGTGCCAGCAGCGTAGCAGGGGAATATGGCTACACCTTC; D gene: NA; V gene: TRBV9; clone size: once; J gene: TRBJ1-2
CDR3 protein: CASSTGLGTGGDGYTF; CDR3 DNA: TGTGCCAGCAGCACCGGTTTAGGGACAGGGGGCGATGGCTACACCTTC; D gene: TRBD1; V gene: TRBV2; clone size: few; J gene: TRBJ1-2
CDR3 protein: CASSPPVFQETQYF; CDR3 DNA: TGTGCCAGCAGCCCACCCGTCTTTCAAGAGACCCAGTACTTC; D gene: NA; V gene: TRBV3-1/TRBV3-2; clone size: NA; J gene: TRBJ2-5
CDR3 protein: CASRLGAGMSGELFF; CDR3 DNA: TGTGCCAGCAGACTTGGAGCGGGAATGTCCGGGGAGCTGTTTTTT; D gene: TRBD2; V gene: TRBV27; clone size: NA; J gene: TRBJ2-2
CDR3 protein: CSARDSYGYTF; CDR3 DNA: TGCAGTGCTAGGGACAGCTATGGCTACACCTTC; D gene: NA; V gene: TRBV20-1; clone size: once; J gene: TRBJ1-2
CDR3 protein: CASSPGANQPQHF; CDR3 DNA: TGTGCCAGCTCACCAGGGGCGAATCAGCCCCAGCATTTT; D gene: NA; V gene: TRBV18; clone size: NA; J gene: TRBJ1-5
CDR3 protein: CASSLQGNYGYTF; CDR3 DNA: TGTGCCAGCAGTCTACAGGGCAACTATGGCTACACCTTC; D gene: NA; V gene: TRBV6-6; clone size: once; J gene: TRBJ1-2
CDR3 protein: CATSDPSGLAGGPESGEQFF; CDR3 DNA: TGTGCCACCAGTGACCCTTCGGGACTAGCGGGGGGGCCTGAGTCGGGCGAGCAGTTCTTC; D gene: TRBD2; V gene: TRBV24-1; clone size: NA; J gene: TRBJ2-1
CDR3 protein: CATSRAFRDTRNYGYTF; CDR3 DNA: TGTGCCACCAGCAGGGCGTTCCGGGACACCAGGAACTATGGCTACACCTTC; D gene: NA; V gene: TRBV15; clone size: NA; J gene: TRBJ1-2
CDR3 protein: CASTAPGQGLTEAFF; CDR3 DNA: TGTGCCAGCACCGCTCCAGGACAGGGACTCACTGAAGCTTTCTTT; D gene: TRBD1; V gene: TRBV6-5; clone size: NA; J gene: TRBJ1-1
CDR3 protein: CASSQGPDTQYF; CDR3 DNA: TGTGCCAGCAGCCAAGGGCCAGATACGCAGTATTTT; D gene: NA; V gene: TRBV7-8; clone size: NA; J gene: TRBJ2-3
CDR3 protein: CASSRGGGYNEQFF; CDR3 DNA: TGTGCCAGCAGCCGCGGGGGGGGGTACAATGAGCAGTTCTTC; D gene: TRBD2; V gene: TRBV6-2/TRBV6-3; clone size: few; J gene: TRBJ2-1
CDR3 protein: CATSDRAPGELFF; CDR3 DNA: TGTGCCACCAGTGATCGAGCTCCCGGGGAGCTGTTTTTT; D gene: NA; V gene: TRBV24-1; clone size: NA; J gene: TRBJ2-2
CDR3 protein: CASSLVGQGSYEQYF; CDR3 DNA: TGTGCCAGCAGCTTAGTGGGACAGGGGTCCTACGAGCAGTACTTC; D gene: TRBD1; V gene: TRBV7-2; clone size: NA; J gene: TRBJ2-7
CDR3 protein: CASAPGERNEQFF; CDR3 DNA: TGTGCCAGTGCACCAGGGGAGCGCAATGAGCAGTTCTTC; D gene: NA; V gene: TRBV27; clone size: once; J gene: TRBJ2-1
CDR3 protein: CASRPRDRTYNEQFF; CDR3 DNA: TGTGCCAGTAGGCCCCGGGACAGGACATACAATGAGCAGTTCTTC; D gene: TRBD1; V gene: TRBV19; clone size: NA; J gene: TRBJ2-1
CDR3 protein: CASSHRGWSAYNEQFF; CDR3 DNA: TGTGCCAGCAGCCATAGGGGCTGGTCGGCGTACAATGAGCAGTTCTTC; D gene: NA; V gene: TRBV14; clone size: NA; J gene: TRBJ2-1
CDR3 protein: CASSPDRGHEQYF; CDR3 DNA: TGTGCCAGCAGCCCGGACAGGGGGCACGAGCAGTACTTC; D gene: TRBD1; V gene: TRBV5-6; clone size: NA; J gene: TRBJ2-7
CDR3 protein: CASNTQGGLGKPQHF; CDR3 DNA: TGTGCCAGTAATACTCAGGGGGGCCTAGGAAAGCCCCAGCATTTT; D gene: TRBD1; V gene: TRBV19; clone size: NA; J gene: TRBJ1-5
CDR3 protein: CASKSGQLNTEAFF; CDR3 DNA: TGTGCCAGTAAAAGCGGCCAATTGAACACTGAAGCTTTCTTT; D gene: NA; V gene: TRBV19; clone size: NA; J gene: TRBJ1-1
CDR3 protein: CASIPRTSGGRYNEQFF; CDR3 DNA: TGTGCCAGCATCCCCCGGACTAGCGGGGGGAGGTACAATGAGCAGTTCTTC; D gene: TRBD2; V gene: TRBV2; clone size: once; J gene: TRBJ2-1
CDR3 protein: CSVDAGGAGQFF; CDR3 DNA: TGCAGCGTTGACGCGGGGGGGGCAGGGCAGTTCTTC; D gene: TRBD2; V gene: TRBV29-1; clone size: NA; J gene: TRBJ2-1
CDR3 protein: CASSPSGGKNEKLFF; CDR3 DNA: TGTGCCAGCTCACCATCAGGGGGTAAAAATGAAAAACTGTTTTTT; D gene: TRBD1; V gene: TRBV18; clone size: NA; J gene: TRBJ1-4
CDR3 protein: CATSDLVSGAVTDTQYF; CDR3 DNA: TGTGCCACCAGTGATTTGGTTAGCGGAGCTGTCACAGATACGCAGTATTTT; D gene: NA; V gene: TRBV24-1; clone size: NA; J gene: TRBJ2-3
CDR3 protein: CASSLNTGILNQETQYF; CDR3 DNA: TGTGCCAGCAGTTTAAACACCGGGATTCTAAACCAAGAGACCCAGTACTTC; D gene: NA; V gene: TRBV28; clone size: NA; J gene: TRBJ2-5
CDR3 protein: CASSLAPDSYNEQFF; CDR3 DNA: TGTGCCAGCAGCTTGGCCCCGGACTCCTACAATGAGCAGTTCTTC; D gene: NA; V gene: TRBV5-8; clone size: NA; J gene: TRBJ2-1
CDR3 protein: CASRGGDDEQYF; CDR3 DNA: TGTGCCAGCCGGGGGGGGGACGACGAGCAGTACTTC; D gene: TRBD2; V gene: TRBV18; clone size: NA; J gene: TRBJ2-7
CDR3 protein: CASSQEVRGNQPQHF; CDR3 DNA: TGTGCCAGCAGCCAAGAAGTAAGGGGGAATCAGCCCCAGCATTTT; D gene: NA; V gene: TRBV4-2; clone size: NA; J gene: TRBJ1-5
CDR3 protein: CASSMYGWDEQFF; CDR3 DNA: TGTGCCAGTAGTATGTACGGCTGGGATGAGCAGTTCTTC; D gene: NA; V gene: TRBV19; clone size: NA; J gene: TRBJ2-1
CDR3 protein: CASSTRDRGKSTTGNEQFF; CDR3 DNA: TGTGCCAGTAGTACCCGGGACAGGGGGAAGAGCACTACGGGAAATGAGCAGTTCTTC; D gene: TRBD1; V gene: TRBV19; clone size: once; J gene: TRBJ2-1
CDR3 protein: CATCKWGIDEKLFF; CDR3 DNA: TGTGCCACCTGCAAGTGGGGGATTGATGAAAAACTGTTTTTT; D gene: NA; V gene: TRBV28; clone size: NA; J gene: TRBJ1-4
CDR3 protein: CASSLERVHTF; CDR3 DNA: TGTGCCAGCTCTCTCGAAAGGGTCCACACCTTC; D gene: NA; V gene: TRBV18; clone size: NA; J gene: TRBJ1-2
CDR3 protein: CASSPLDRTLYEQYF; CDR3 DNA: TGTGCCAGCTCACCACTGGACAGGACCCTCTACGAGCAGTACTTC; D gene: TRBD1; V gene: TRBV18; clone size: NA; J gene: TRBJ2-7
CDR3 protein: CASSPPRGAEQFF; CDR3 DNA: TGTGCCAGCAGCCCACCCCGGGGGGCCGAGCAGTTCTTC; D gene: NA; V gene: TRBV28; clone size: NA; J gene: TRBJ2-1
CDR3 protein: CASSRSRGNTGELFF; CDR3 DNA: TGCGCCAGCAGCCGATCCCGCGGGAACACCGGGGAGCTGTTTTTT; D gene: NA; V gene: TRBV4-1; clone size: NA; J gene: TRBJ2-2
CDR3 protein: CASRPDTRVYGYTF; CDR3 DNA: TGTGCCAGCAGACCGGACACTCGCGTCTATGGCTACACCTTC; D gene: NA; V gene: TRBV28; clone size: NA; J gene: TRBJ1-2
CDR3 protein: CASSQDRGGNSYNEQFF; CDR3 DNA: TGCGCCAGCAGCCAAGATCGGGGTGGCAACTCCTACAATGAGCAGTTCTTC; D gene: NA; V gene: TRBV4-3; clone size: NA; J gene: TRBJ2-1
CDR3 protein: CASSPWRGLNTGELFF; CDR3 DNA: TGTGCCAGCAGCCCGTGGCGGGGCTTGAACACCGGGGAGCTGTTTTTT; D gene: NA; V gene: TRBV11-3; clone size: NA; J gene: TRBJ2-2
CDR3 protein: CASSMGGIIPYNEQFF; CDR3 DNA: TGTGCCAGTAGTATGGGGGGGATTATTCCCTACAATGAGCAGTTCTTC; D gene: TRBD2; V gene: TRBV19; clone size: NA; J gene: TRBJ2-1
CDR3 protein: CASSQGGETQYF; CDR3 DNA: TGTGCCAGCAGCCAGGGAGGGGAGACCCAGTACTTC; D gene: TRBD2; V gene: TRBV3-1/TRBV3-2; clone size: NA; J gene: TRBJ2-5
CDR3 protein: CASSSSLFTGKAEAFF; CDR3 DNA: TGTGCCAGCAGTTCAAGCTTATTCACAGGGAAAGCTGAAGCTTTCTTT; D gene: NA; V gene: TRBV13; clone size: few; J gene: TRBJ1-1
CDR3 protein: CASRGVGQGALSTF; CDR3 DNA: NA; D gene: NA; V gene: TRBV6-5; clone size: NA; J gene: TRBJ1-2
CDR3 protein: CASSVVGTKGDTQYF; CDR3 DNA: TGTGCCAGCAGCGTAGTTGGCACCAAGGGGGATACGCAGTATTTT; D gene: NA; V gene: TRBV9; clone size: NA; J gene: TRBJ2-3
CDR3 protein: CSVSTVEGSPLHF; CDR3 DNA: TGCAGCGTTTCCACCGTAGAGGGCTCACCCCTCCACTTT; D gene: NA; V gene: TRBV29-1; clone size: NA; J gene: TRBJ1-6
CDR3 protein: CASSRGLPDTQYF; CDR3 DNA: TGTGCCAGCAGCCGGGGACTTCCAGATACGCAGTATTTT; D gene: NA; V gene: TRBV3-1/TRBV3-2; clone size: NA; J gene: TRBJ2-3
CDR3 protein: CSFIRQGSSYEQYF; CDR3 DNA: TGCAGCTTTATTCGACAGGGGAGCTCCTACGAGCAGTACTTC; D gene: TRBD1; V gene: TRBV29-1; clone size: NA; J gene: TRBJ2-7
CDR3 protein: CATSTLTGEQYF; CDR3 DNA: TGTGCCACCAGCACCCTAACTGGGGAGCAGTACTTC; D gene: NA; V gene: TRBV15; clone size: NA; J gene: TRBJ2-7
CDR3 protein: CASSLLAGGRYNEQFF; CDR3 DNA: TGTGCCAGCAGCCTCCTAGCGGGAGGGCGCTACAATGAGCAGTTCTTC; D gene: TRBD2; V gene: TRBV27; clone size: NA; J gene: TRBJ2-1
CDR3 protein: CASSPQVQANTDTQYF; CDR3 DNA: TGTGCCAGTAGTCCACAGGTCCAGGCCAACACAGATACGCAGTATTTT; D gene: NA; V gene: TRBV19; clone size: NA; J gene: TRBJ2-3
CDR3 protein: CASSLVTYEQYF; CDR3 DNA: TGTGCCAGCAGCTTAGTGACCTACGAGCAGTACTTC; D gene: NA; V gene: TRBV11-2; clone size: NA; J gene: TRBJ2-7
CDR3 protein: CAWSLAVNTEAFF; CDR3 DNA: TGTGCCTGGAGCCTTGCAGTGAACACTGAAGCTTTCTTT; D gene: NA; V gene: TRBV30; clone size: NA; J gene: TRBJ1-1
CDR3 protein: CASSSLNEGAFGYGYTF; CDR3 DNA: TGTGCCAGCAGCTCTCTCAACGAGGGCGCATTTGGGTATGGCTACACCTTC; D gene: NA; V gene: TRBV7-9; clone size: NA; J gene: TRBJ1-2
CDR3 protein: CASSPEGGAYNEQFF; CDR3 DNA: TGTGCCAGCAGTCCAGAGGGAGGTGCCTACAATGAGCAGTTCTTC; D gene: NA; V gene: TRBV27; clone size: NA; J gene: TRBJ2-1
CDR3 protein: CASRRDGNNEQFF; CDR3 DNA: TGTGCCAGCAGGCGGGACGGAAACAATGAGCAGTTCTTC; D gene: NA; V gene: TRBV6-5; clone size: NA; J gene: TRBJ2-1
CDR3 protein: CSVYVPTRLSEQYF; CDR3 DNA: TGCAGCGTTTACGTGCCGACAAGGCTCAGCGAGCAGTACTTC; D gene: NA; V gene: TRBV29-1; clone size: NA; J gene: TRBJ2-7
CDR3 protein: CASSSRTSGRNTYEQYF; CDR3 DNA: TGTGCCAGCAGCTCCAGGACTAGCGGGAGGAACACCTACGAGCAGTACTTC; D gene: TRBD2; V gene: TRBV7-9; clone size: NA; J gene: TRBJ2-7
CDR3 protein: CASSFGRGLIRTYEQYF; CDR3 DNA: TGCGCCAGCAGTTTTGGACGGGGGCTCATTAGGACCTACGAGCAGTACTTC; D gene: NA; V gene: TRBV5-1; clone size: NA; J gene: TRBJ2-7
CDR3 protein: CASSLVSPGVPGANVLTF; CDR3 DNA: TGTGCCAGCAGCTTAGTTTCTCCGGGGGTGCCTGGGGCCAACGTCCTGACTTTC; D gene: NA; V gene: TRBV7-2; clone size: NA; J gene: TRBJ2-6
CDR3 protein: CASSDRGFYEQYF; CDR3 DNA: TGTGCCAGCAGTGACAGGGGATTCTACGAGCAGTACTTC; D gene: NA; V gene: TRBV2; clone size: NA; J gene: TRBJ2-7